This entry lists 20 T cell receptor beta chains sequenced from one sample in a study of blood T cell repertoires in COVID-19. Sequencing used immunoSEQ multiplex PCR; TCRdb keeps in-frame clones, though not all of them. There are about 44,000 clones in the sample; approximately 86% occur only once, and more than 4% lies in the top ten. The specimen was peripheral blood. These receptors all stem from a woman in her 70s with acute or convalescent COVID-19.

The CDR3 DNA is TGCGCCAGCAGCCAAAGTACAGGGGGGAAGTACTTC. Its protein is CASSQSTGGKYF. The chain has TRBV4-1 and TRBJ2-5; TRBD1 agrees at 8 bases. V dropped 2 bases and J dropped 12; count of bases not matched to a gene: 5. This CDR3 has 12 amino acids. Looked up from germline, CDR1 is MGHRA and CDR2 is YSYEKL.

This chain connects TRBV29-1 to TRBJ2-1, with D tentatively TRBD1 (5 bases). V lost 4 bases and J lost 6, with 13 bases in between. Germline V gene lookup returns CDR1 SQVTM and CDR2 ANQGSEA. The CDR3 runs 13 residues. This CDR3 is CSVGEQVANEQFF. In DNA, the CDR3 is TGCAGCGTTGGGGAACAGGTCGCCAATGAGCAGTTCTTC.

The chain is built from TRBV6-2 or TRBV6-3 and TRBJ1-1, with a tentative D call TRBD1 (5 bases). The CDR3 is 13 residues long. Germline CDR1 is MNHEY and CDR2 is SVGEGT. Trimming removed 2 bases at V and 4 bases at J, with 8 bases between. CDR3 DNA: TGTGCCAGCAGTTACGCAGGGCGCACTGAAGCTTTCTTT. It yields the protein CASSYAGRTEAFF.

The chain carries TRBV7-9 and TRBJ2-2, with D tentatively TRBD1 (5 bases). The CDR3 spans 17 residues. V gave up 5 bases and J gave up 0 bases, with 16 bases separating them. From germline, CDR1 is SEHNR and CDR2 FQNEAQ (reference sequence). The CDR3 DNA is TGTGCCAGCAGCCTTACTTCAGGGCCAGCGAACACCGGGGAGCTGTTTTTT. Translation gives CASSLTSGPANTGELFF.

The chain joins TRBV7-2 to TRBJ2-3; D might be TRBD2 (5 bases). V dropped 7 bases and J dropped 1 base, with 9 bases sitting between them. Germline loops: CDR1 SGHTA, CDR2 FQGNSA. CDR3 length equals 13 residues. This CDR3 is CASKAGGTDTQYF. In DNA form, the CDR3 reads TGTGCCAGCAAAGCCGGGGGCACAGATACGCAGTATTTT.

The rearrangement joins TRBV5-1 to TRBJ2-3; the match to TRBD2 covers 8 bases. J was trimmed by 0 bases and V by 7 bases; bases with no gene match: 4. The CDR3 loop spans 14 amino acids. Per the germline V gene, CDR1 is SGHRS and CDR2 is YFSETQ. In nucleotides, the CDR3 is TGCGCCAGCCGCCCGGGAGGGAGCACAGATACGCAGTATTTT. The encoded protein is CASRPGGSTDTQYF.

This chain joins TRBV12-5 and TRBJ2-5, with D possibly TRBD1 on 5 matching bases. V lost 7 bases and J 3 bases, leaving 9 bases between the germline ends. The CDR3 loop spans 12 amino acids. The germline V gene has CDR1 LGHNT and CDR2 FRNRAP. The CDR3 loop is CASAFREETQYF. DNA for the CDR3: TGTGCTAGTGCTTTCAGGGAAGAGACCCAGTACTTC.

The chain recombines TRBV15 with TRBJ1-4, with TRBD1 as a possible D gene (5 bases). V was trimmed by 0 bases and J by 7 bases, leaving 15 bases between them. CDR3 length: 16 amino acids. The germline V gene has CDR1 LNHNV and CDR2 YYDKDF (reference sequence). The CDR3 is CATSRDSRALGEKLFF. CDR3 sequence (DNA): TGTGCCACCAGCAGAGATTCCAGGGCCCTGGGTGAAAAACTGTTTTTT.

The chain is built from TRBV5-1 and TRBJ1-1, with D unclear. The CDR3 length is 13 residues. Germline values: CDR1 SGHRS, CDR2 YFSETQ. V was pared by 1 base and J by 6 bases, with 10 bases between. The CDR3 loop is CASSLYSRAEAFF. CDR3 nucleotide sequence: TGCGCCAGCAGCTTGTACAGTCGAGCTGAAGCTTTCTTT.

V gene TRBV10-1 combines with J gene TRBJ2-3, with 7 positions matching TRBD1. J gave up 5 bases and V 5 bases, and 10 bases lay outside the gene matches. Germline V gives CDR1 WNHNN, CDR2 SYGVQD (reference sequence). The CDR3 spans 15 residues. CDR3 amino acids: CASSPGQLPRDTQYF. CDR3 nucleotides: TGCGCCAGCAGTCCGGGACAGCTCCCCCGAGATACGCAGTATTTT.

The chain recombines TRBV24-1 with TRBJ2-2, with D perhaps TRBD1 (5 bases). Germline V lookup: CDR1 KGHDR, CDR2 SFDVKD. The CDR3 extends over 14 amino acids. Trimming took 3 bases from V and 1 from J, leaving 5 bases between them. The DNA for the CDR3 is TGTGCCACCAGTGATACAGGGAACACCGGGGAGCTGTTTTTT. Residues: CATSDTGNTGELFF.

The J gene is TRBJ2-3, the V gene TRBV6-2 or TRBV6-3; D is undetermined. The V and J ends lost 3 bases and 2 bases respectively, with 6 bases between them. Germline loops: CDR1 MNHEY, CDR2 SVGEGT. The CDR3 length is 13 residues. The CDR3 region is CASSYVNTDTQYF. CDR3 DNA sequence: TGTGCCAGCAGTTATGTAAACACAGATACGCAGTATTTT.

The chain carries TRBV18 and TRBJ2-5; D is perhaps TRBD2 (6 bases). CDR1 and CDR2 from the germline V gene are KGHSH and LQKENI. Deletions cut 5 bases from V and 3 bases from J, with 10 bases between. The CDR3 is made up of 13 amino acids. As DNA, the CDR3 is TGTGCCAGCTCAAGGACTATTGAAGAGACCCAGTACTTC. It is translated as CASSRTIEETQYF.

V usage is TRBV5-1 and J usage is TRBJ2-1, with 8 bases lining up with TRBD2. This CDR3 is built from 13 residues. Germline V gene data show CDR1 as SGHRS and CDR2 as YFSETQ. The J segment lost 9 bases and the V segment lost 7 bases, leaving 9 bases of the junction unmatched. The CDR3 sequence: CASGSGSRSEQFF. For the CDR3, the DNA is TGCGCCAGCGGCAGCGGGAGTAGGAGTGAGCAGTTCTTC.

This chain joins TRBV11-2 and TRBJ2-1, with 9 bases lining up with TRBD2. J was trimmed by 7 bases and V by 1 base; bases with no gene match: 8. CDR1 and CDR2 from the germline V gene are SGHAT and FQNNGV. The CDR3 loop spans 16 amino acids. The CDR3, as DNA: TGTGCCAGCAGCTTAGTAGGCGGGAGGGCCCGGAATGAGCAGTTCTTC. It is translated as CASSLVGGRARNEQFF. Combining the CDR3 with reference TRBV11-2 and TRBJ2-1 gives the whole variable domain EAGVAQSPRYKIIEKRQSVAFWCNPISGHATLYWYQQILGQGPKLLIQFQNNGVVDDSQLPKDRFSAERLKGVDSTLKIQPAKLEDSAVYLCASSLVGGRARNEQFFGPGTRLTVL.

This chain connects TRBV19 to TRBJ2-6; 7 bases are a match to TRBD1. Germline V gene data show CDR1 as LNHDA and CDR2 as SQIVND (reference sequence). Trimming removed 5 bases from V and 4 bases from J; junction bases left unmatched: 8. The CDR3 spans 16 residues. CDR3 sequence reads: CASSQNRGAGANVLTF. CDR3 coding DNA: TGTGCCAGTAGTCAAAACAGGGGAGCGGGGGCCAACGTCCTGACTTTC.

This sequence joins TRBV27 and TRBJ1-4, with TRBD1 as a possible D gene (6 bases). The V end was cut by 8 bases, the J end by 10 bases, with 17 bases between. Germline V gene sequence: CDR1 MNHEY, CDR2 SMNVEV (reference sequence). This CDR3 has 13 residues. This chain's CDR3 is CASGMGGARKLFF. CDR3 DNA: TGTGCCAGCGGGATGGGGGGGGCGCGAAAACTGTTTTTT.

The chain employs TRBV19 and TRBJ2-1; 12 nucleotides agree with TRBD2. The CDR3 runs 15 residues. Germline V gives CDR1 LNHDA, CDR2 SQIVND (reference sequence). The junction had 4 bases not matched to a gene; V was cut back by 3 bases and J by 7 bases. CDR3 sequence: CASSMTSGSPNEQFF. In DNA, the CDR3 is TGTGCCAGTAGTATGACTAGCGGGAGTCCGAATGAGCAGTTCTTC.

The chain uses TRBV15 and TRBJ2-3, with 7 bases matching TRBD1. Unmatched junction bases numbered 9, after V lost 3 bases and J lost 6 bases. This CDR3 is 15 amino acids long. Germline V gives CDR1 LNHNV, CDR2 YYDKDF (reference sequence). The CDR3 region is CATSRRGQREDTQYF. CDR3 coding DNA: TGTGCCACCAGCAGGAGGGGACAGCGCGAGGATACGCAGTATTTT.

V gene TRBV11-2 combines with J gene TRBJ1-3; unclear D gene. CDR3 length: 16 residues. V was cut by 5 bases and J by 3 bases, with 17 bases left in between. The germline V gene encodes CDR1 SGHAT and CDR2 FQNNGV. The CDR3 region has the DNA TGTGCCAGCAGCACCTCTCCCGGGAAATATGGAAACACCATATATTTT. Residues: CASSTSPGKYGNTIYF.